Following are 20 T cell receptor beta chains from one sample sequenced in a study of tumor-infiltrating lymphocytes in localized non-small cell lung cancer. TCRdb's table, derived via immunoSEQ multiplex PCR, lists solely in-frame clones and lacks some. The data contain around 15,000 clones, about 84% of them seen just once; the ten biggest clones take up about a tenth. Source material: uninvolved lung tissue not adjacent to the tumor. These TCRs come from a human donor with non-small cell lung cancer.

The chain combines TRBV5-6 with TRBJ2-5; maybe TRBD2 (5 bases). V was shortened by 1 base and J by 1 base, with 8 bases between the two germline ends. The CDR3 runs to 14 residues. From germline, CDR1 is SGHDT and CDR2 YYEEEE. The CDR3 bases are TGTGCCAGCAGCTTGACAGCGGTCCAAGAGACCCAGTACTTC. Translating it yields CASSLTAVQETQYF.

This clone was recorded only once. The chain has TRBV7-3 and TRBJ2-1; 9 bases are shared with TRBD2. CDR1 is SGHTA, CDR2 FQGTGA, per germline. V lost 5 bases, J lost 7 bases, and 12 bases stayed unmatched. The CDR3 contains 16 residues. CDR3 amino acids: CASSDSTSAGGNEQFF. CDR3 in DNA: TGTGCCAGCAGCGACTCCACTAGCGCGGGGGGGAATGAGCAGTTCTTC.

This clone was detected once. This chain uses TRBV5-4 with TRBJ2-1; the match to TRBD2 covers 9 bases. CDR1 and CDR2 from the germline V gene are SGHNT and YYREEE (reference sequence). This CDR3 is built from 17 residues. The V segment lost 5 bases and the J segment 4 bases; nucleotides outside the gene matches: 13. The CDR3 loop reads CASRALTGSGGYNEQFF. The CDR3, as DNA: TGTGCCAGCAGGGCCTTAACCGGTAGCGGGGGTTACAATGAGCAGTTCTTC.

The chain is built from TRBV28 and TRBJ1-1; tentative D call: TRBD1 (5 bases). V gave up 4 bases and J gave up 0 bases, with 24 bases separating them. Germline V gives CDR1 MDHEN, CDR2 SYDVKM. This CDR3 spans 19 amino acids. DNA of the CDR3: TGTGCCAGCAGTTACCCTGAGGCGGAATTCGGGACGCTGAACACTGAAGCTTTCTTT. Translation gives CASSYPEAEFGTLNTEAFF. Full variable domain (rest looked up from reference TRBV28 and TRBJ1-1): DVKVTQSSRYLVKRTGEKVFLECVQDMDHENMFWYRQDPGLGLRLIYFSYDVKMKEKGDIPEGYSVSREKKERFSLILESASTNQTSMYLCASSYPEAEFGTLNTEAFFGQGTRLTVV.

This clone is classed as large (0.1 to 1%). One end of the junction fails to match germline, which may point to a read error. The V call is TRBV27, the J call TRBJ2-7; perhaps TRBD2 as D (5 bases). This CDR3 region has 11 residues. CDR1 and CDR2 (germline): MNHEY, SMNVEV (reference sequence). The CDR3 bases are TGTGCCAGCAGTTTACAAATATCGGACTTCTTC. This sequence encodes CASSLQISDFF.

V usage is TRBV19 and J usage is TRBJ1-5; the D is unclear. The germline gives CDR1 LNHDA, CDR2 SQIVND (reference sequence). Trimming took off 4 bases at V and 2 bases at J, with 9 bases between the two ends. The CDR3 is made up of 14 amino acids. The CDR3: CASSTHGGNQPQHF. As DNA, the CDR3 is TGTGCCAGTAGTACACATGGGGGCAATCAGCCCCAGCATTTT.

V usage is TRBV6-5 and J usage is TRBJ2-1; D remains ambiguous. CDR3 size: 12 residues. V lost 0 bases and J 9 bases, leaving 6 bases between the germline ends. Germline V gives CDR1 MNHEY, CDR2 SVGAGI. CDR3 loop: CASSYSTPEQFF. The DNA for the CDR3 is TGTGCCAGCAGTTACTCGACGCCTGAGCAGTTCTTC.

The chain couples TRBV19 to TRBJ1-2; D gene ambiguous. The CDR3 covers 13 residues. V was pared by 9 bases and J by 4 bases, with 15 bases between. The V gene's germline CDR1 is LNHDA and CDR2 SQIVND (reference sequence). The CDR3: CASAPRLSYGYTF. The CDR3 DNA reads TGTGCCAGCGCCCCACGGCTGTCCTATGGCTACACCTTC. The whole variable domain, filled in from reference TRBV19 and TRBJ1-2, reads DGGITQSPKYLFRKEGQNVTLSCEQNLNHDAMYWYRQDPGQGLRLIYYSQIVNDFQKGDIAEGYSVSREKKESFPLTVTSAQKNPTAFYLCASAPRLSYGYTFGSGTRLTVV.

A few counts support this clone. The chain is built from TRBV11-2 and TRBJ2-7, with 8 bases lining up with TRBD2. Germline V gene data show CDR1 as SGHAT and CDR2 as FQNNGV. The ends lost 5 bases at V and 9 bases at J; junction bases unmatched: 15. The CDR3 contains 15 residues. CDR3 sequence: CASSLLTGTRIRQYF. The CDR3 DNA is TGTGCCAGCAGCCTACTGACCGGGACTAGGATTAGGCAGTACTTC.

V usage is TRBV2 and J usage is TRBJ2-7; 10 bases line up with TRBD2. This CDR3 comprises 13 residues. Losses at the gene ends were 4 bases for V and 7 bases for J; bases not matched to a gene: 4. The V gene's germline CDR1 is SNHLY and CDR2 FYNNEI. The CDR3 DNA follows: TGTGCCAGCAGTGGGACTAGCGGCGGAGAGCAGTACTTC. Its protein is CASSGTSGGEQYF.

The chain recombines TRBV6-1 with TRBJ2-5; D unclear. With 6 bases removed from V and 5 bases from J, the gap between germline ends came to 13 bases. The CDR3 runs to 13 residues. Looked up from germline, CDR1 is MNHNS and CDR2 is SASEGT. CDR3 sequence (DNA): TGTGCCAGCAGGGAAACTACCTGGGAGACCCAGTACTTC. It yields the protein CASRETTWETQYF.

The chain carries TRBV14 and TRBJ2-7; 9 nucleotides agree with TRBD1. Unmatched junction bases numbered 9, after V lost 3 bases and J lost 3 bases. This CDR3 region has 16 residues. The germline CDR1 and CDR2 sequences are SGHDN and FVKESK. Here the CDR3 reads CASSHPRDRVDYEQYF. CDR3 in DNA: TGTGCCAGCAGCCACCCACGGGACAGGGTGGACTACGAGCAGTACTTC.

The chain is built from TRBV30 and TRBJ1-1, with D maybe TRBD1 (6 bases). Trimming removed 0 bases from V and 1 base from J, with 9 bases in between. Germline V lookup: CDR1 GTSNPN, CDR2 SVGIG (reference sequence). The CDR3 is 14 amino acids. Written as DNA, the CDR3 is TGTGCCTGGAGTGTACAGGGCTGGAACACTGAAGCTTTCTTT. This encodes CAWSVQGWNTEAFF. The full variable domain, in which reference TRBV30 and TRBJ1-1 provide the parts outside the CDR3, is SQTIHQWPATLVQPVGSPLSLECTVEGTSNPNLYWYRQAAGRGLQLLFYSVGIGQISSEVPQNLSASRPQDRQFILSSKKLLLSDSGFYLCAWSVQGWNTEAFFGQGTRLTVV.

The chain joins TRBV6-6 to TRBJ2-7, with TRBD2 as a possible D gene (5 bases). Germline V gene sequence: CDR1 MNHNY, CDR2 SVGAGI (reference sequence). CDR3 size: 13 residues. The V and J ends lost 5 bases and 3 bases respectively, with 11 bases between them. CDR3 DNA: TGTGCCAGCAGTCGACCGGGGATCTACGAGCAGTACTTC. Translating gives CASSRPGIYEQYF.

The V call is TRBV30, the J call TRBJ2-1, with D possibly matching TRBD2 (6 bases). This CDR3 has 14 amino acids. Trimming took 0 bases from V and 6 from J, leaving 12 bases between them. Germline V gene sequence: CDR1 GTSNPN, CDR2 SVGIG (reference sequence). In DNA form, the CDR3 reads TGTGCCTGGAGTGTCTATCGGGGAGGCAATGAGCAGTTCTTC. The encoded protein is CAWSVYRGGNEQFF.

The chain recombines TRBV29-1 with TRBJ2-3; D ambiguous. The CDR3 runs 12 residues. Germline CDR1 and CDR2: SQVTM and ANQGSEA. Trimming pared 3 bases from V and 4 bases from J, leaving 8 bases between. The CDR3 reads CSVDPPSDTQYF. Written as DNA, the CDR3 is TGCAGCGTTGATCCCCCCTCAGATACGCAGTATTTT.

J is TRBJ1-3 and V is TRBV4-2; D is undetermined. Germline CDR1 and CDR2: LGHNA and YNFKEQ. This CDR3 contains 15 residues. V shed 2 bases and J shed 2 bases, with 10 bases lying between them. The CDR3: CASSQRLGTGNTIYF. The CDR3 DNA sequence: TGTGCCAGCAGCCAAAGGTTGGGGACTGGAAACACCATATATTTT.

The chain is built from TRBV28 and TRBJ2-1; 10 positions agree with TRBD2. V lost 9 bases to trimming and J lost 4 bases; unmatched junction nucleotides: 6. The germline V gene encodes CDR1 MDHEN and CDR2 SYDVKM. The CDR3 is 14 residues long. In DNA form, the CDR3 reads TGTGCCAGTATCCTGACTAGCGGGTACAATGAGCAGTTCTTC. Its translation: CASILTSGYNEQFF.

The V gene is TRBV28, the J gene TRBJ1-1; D gene uncertain. Germline-derived CDR1 and CDR2 are MDHEN and SYDVKM. The CDR3 loop spans 14 amino acids. V was shortened by 1 base and J by 6 bases, with 12 bases between the two germline ends. The CDR3: CASSLLTDSAEAFF. The CDR3 DNA is TGTGCCAGCAGTTTATTGACCGACTCGGCTGAAGCTTTCTTT.

This clone was seen a few times. V gene TRBV6-5 combines with J gene TRBJ2-7, with D possibly TRBD1 on 6 matching bases. Trimming took off 6 bases at V and 5 bases at J, with 11 bases between the two ends. CDR1 MNHEY and CDR2 SVGAGI come from the germline V gene. This CDR3 comprises 12 residues. In DNA form, the CDR3 reads TGTGCCAGCAGCGAACAGGGTGACGAGCAGTACTTC. It yields the protein CASSEQGDEQYF.